These T cell receptor beta chains were read from a single sample in a study of cytomegalovirus exposure and HLA in healthy donors. The repertoire was sequenced with immunoSEQ multiplex PCR; TCRdb's copy has only in-frame clones and lacks some. The table shows under 150,000 clones, with more than 75% occurring only once. The sequenced sample consisted of PBMCs. The source of these receptors is a man between 50 and 59 years old in good health and CMV-seronegative. CDR3s include the opening cysteine and the closing phenylalanine or tryptophan. The D gene is left open where the match is weak. Some rows mark clone size as missing; the rest say once, few, many or name a class of expanded clone.

J	D	size	V	CDR3
TRBJ2-7	TRBD2	once	TRBV30	CAWRTGGVYEQYF
TRBJ1-1	NA	NA	TRBV29-1	CSVEDRGGGRNTEAFF
TRBJ2-7	NA	once	TRBV5-1	CASSLETASYEQYF
TRBJ2-3	TRBD1	NA	TRBV11-3	CASSGDRASTDTQYF
TRBJ1-1	NA	NA	TRBV7-2	CASSLVRENTEAFF
TRBJ2-2	TRBD2	NA	TRBV5-4	CASSIAGGPNTGELFF
TRBJ1-4	NA	NA	TRBV6-1	CASSEHSLIRIF
TRBJ1-1	TRBD1	NA	TRBV14	CASSRRGPSMNTEAFF
TRBJ1-5	TRBD1	NA	TRBV2	CASSGGGPRNQPQHF
TRBJ1-4	NA	NA	TRBV4-1	CASSQDGRGFGEKLFF
TRBJ2-7	NA	NA	TRBV4-1	CASSPRRGSHEQYF
TRBJ1-5	NA	few	TRBV2	CASSWRGTNQPQHF
TRBJ2-2	TRBD2	NA	TRBV5-6	CASSRGLAGAPNTGELFF
TRBJ1-3	NA	NA	TRBV18	CASSPSRESNTIYF
TRBJ2-3	TRBD2	NA	TRBV2	CASSLLAGGPDTQYF
TRBJ2-7	NA	NA	TRBV5-8	CASSSDSNSYEQYF
TRBJ1-2	NA	few	TRBV19	CASSIGRRGYTF
TRBJ1-2	NA	NA	TRBV2	CASSVDSQSYGYTF
TRBJ2-1	TRBD1	NA	TRBV6-4	CASSDQGARNEQFF
TRBJ2-5	NA	NA	TRBV7-2	CASSPDRQPQETQYF
TRBJ2-7	NA	few	TRBV5-8	CASSPQRAAYEQYF
TRBJ1-1	NA	NA	TRBV6-1	CASNSRGGVNTEAFF
TRBJ2-5	NA	NA	TRBV30	CAWSSGIQETQYF
TRBJ1-5	NA	NA	TRBV15	CATSRGQDNQPQHF
TRBJ1-2	TRBD1	once	TRBV27	CASSLSGLNRGLYGYTF
TRBJ1-1	NA	NA	TRBV30	CAATPGENTEAFF
TRBJ2-1	TRBD1	NA	TRBV5-1	CASSLGGTGTIDEQFF